The 31 T cell receptor beta chains listed next were all sequenced from one sample in a study of cytomegalovirus exposure and HLA in healthy donors. Assay: immunoSEQ multiplex PCR; the TCRdb copy retains only in-frame clones and omits some. The table shows 150,000 to 200,000 clones, with roughly 89% occurring only once. Specimen: PBMCs. The receptors shown here come from a woman aged 18-35 years in good health and CMV-seropositive.

This chain connects TRBV6-1 to TRBJ2-7, with D possibly matching TRBD2 (6 bases). The CDR3 extends over 15 amino acids. Germline CDR1 is MNHNS and CDR2 is SASEGT. Trimming took off 5 bases at V and 2 bases at J, with 16 bases between the two ends. CDR3 region: CASSPLGLATYEQYF. As DNA, the CDR3 is TGTGCCAGCAGTCCTCTGGGGCTAGCGACCTACGAGCAGTACTTC.

The rearrangement uses TRBV7-9 and TRBJ1-2; D is possibly TRBD1 (5 bases). CDR1 is SEHNR and CDR2 is FQNEAQ in the germline V gene (reference sequence). Between the trimmed V and J ends, which lost 3 bases and 6 bases, there was a span of 14 bases. The CDR3 extends over 14 amino acids. The CDR3 spells CASSLDTIGNGYTF. The CDR3 DNA sequence: TGTGCCAGCAGCTTGGACACGATTGGGAATGGCTACACCTTC.

The chain carries TRBV7-8 and TRBJ2-7; D uncertain. Germline-derived CDR1 and CDR2 are SGHVS and FQNEAQ. The CDR3 sequence is 15 residues long. With 3 bases removed from V and 1 base from J, the gap between germline ends came to 13 bases. The CDR3 sequence is CASSFIPMASYEQYF. The CDR3 region has the DNA TGTGCCAGCAGCTTCATACCAATGGCATCCTACGAGCAGTACTTC.

The rearrangement uses TRBV5-6 and TRBJ1-1; D unresolved. V was trimmed by 0 bases and J by 7 bases, leaving 13 bases between them. This CDR3 comprises 14 residues. Germline V CDR1 and CDR2: SGHDT, YYEEEE. The CDR3 coding sequence is TGTGCCAGCAGCTTGGACAGTAATGTCCTTGAAGCTTTCTTT. Its translation: CASSLDSNVLEAFF.

The chain has TRBV7-9 and TRBJ1-2, with TRBD1 matching over 7 bases. Trimming at V came to 5 bases and at J to 4 bases, leaving 22 bases not matched to a gene. The CDR3 length is 19 residues. CDR1 is SEHNR and CDR2 is FQNEAQ in the germline V gene (reference sequence). The CDR3 region is CASSHDRSTGSNSFYGYTF. CDR3 DNA: TGTGCCAGCAGCCACGACCGATCGACAGGGAGTAATTCTTTCTATGGCTACACCTTC.

The rearrangement joins TRBV9 to TRBJ2-2; D is unclear. Per germline, CDR1 SGDLS and CDR2 YYNGEE. The CDR3 is made up of 16 amino acids. V was shortened by 0 bases and J by 1 base, with 10 bases between the two germline ends. CDR3 in DNA: TGTGCCAGCAGCGTAGGAGGCTCGAGGAACACCGGGGAGCTGTTTTTT. Translated, it gives CASSVGGSRNTGELFF.

The chain recombines TRBV7-2 with TRBJ1-5, with 7 bases matching TRBD1. The CDR3 contains 14 residues. Germline trimming cut 4 bases from V and 7 bases from J; bases unmatched to any gene: 7. Germline assignment: CDR1 SGHTA and CDR2 FQGNSA. CDR3 DNA: TGTGCCAGCAGCTCTCGACAGGGTGGGCAGCCCCAGCATTTT. Translating gives CASSSRQGGQPQHF.

V usage is TRBV10-1 and J usage is TRBJ1-3; D is uncertain. The germline V gene encodes CDR1 WNHNN and CDR2 SYGVQD (reference sequence). This CDR3 has 14 residues. Deletions cut 4 bases from V and 2 bases from J, with 9 bases between. CDR3 sequence reads: CASSVLFPGNTIYF. The CDR3 DNA follows: TGCGCCAGCAGTGTATTATTTCCTGGAAACACCATATATTTT.

The chain joins TRBV5-6 to TRBJ2-7; a possible D gene is TRBD2 (5 bases). Germline CDR1 and CDR2: SGHDT and YYEEEE. This CDR3 comprises 15 residues. Trimming pared 1 base from V and 0 bases from J, leaving 11 bases between. The CDR3 here is CASSLIRGFSYEQYF. CDR3 sequence (DNA): TGTGCCAGCAGCTTGATCCGGGGATTCTCCTACGAGCAGTACTTC.

J is TRBJ2-3 and V is TRBV6-1, with a tentative D call TRBD2 (6 bases). Germline CDR1 reads MNHNS; CDR2 reads SASEGT. CDR3 length: 15 residues. Deletions cut 2 bases from V and 0 bases from J, with 9 bases between. In DNA form, the CDR3 reads TGTGCCAGCAGTGAACTTGGGACTAGCACAGATACGCAGTATTTT. Protein: CASSELGTSTDTQYF.

The chain employs TRBV7-9 and TRBJ2-6, with D possibly being TRBD1 (5 bases). The CDR3 is 16 amino acids. Trimming shortened V by 1 base and J by 0 bases, and 7 bases separated the two germline ends. Germline V lookup: CDR1 SEHNR, CDR2 FQNEAQ (reference sequence). CDR3 DNA: TGTGCCAGCAGCTTAGGTGGGGCCTCTGGGGCCAACGTCCTGACTTTC. This encodes CASSLGGASGANVLTF. The full variable domain, its missing parts supplied by reference TRBV7-9 and TRBJ2-6, is DTGVSQNPRHKITKRGQNVTFRCDPISEHNRLYWYRQTLGQGPEFLTYFQNEAQLEKSRLLSDRFSAERPKGSFSTLEIQRTEQGDSAMYLCASSLGGASGANVLTFGAGSRLTVL.

The V gene is TRBV5-4, the J gene TRBJ2-1; TRBD1 aligns across 10 bases. The CDR3 is 17 amino acids. V shed 6 bases, J shed 2 bases, and the junction held 11 bases outside the gene matches. Germline-derived CDR1 and CDR2 are SGHNT and YYREEE (reference sequence). The DNA of the CDR3 is TGTGCCAGCACTTCCCCGGGACAGGGGCCTCCCTACAATGAGCAGTTCTTC. This codes for CASTSPGQGPPYNEQFF.

This sequence joins TRBV11-3 and TRBJ2-5, with 10 nucleotides matching TRBD2. Germline V gene sequence: CDR1 SGHNT, CDR2 YENEEA. V lost 2 bases to trimming and J lost 5 bases; unmatched junction nucleotides: 5. The CDR3 consists of 15 residues. The CDR3 is CASSLTSGRDETQYF. The CDR3 region has the DNA TGTGCCAGCAGCTTAACCAGCGGGAGGGATGAGACCCAGTACTTC.

This chain connects TRBV6-5 to TRBJ2-4; TRBD2 might be the D (6 bases). This CDR3 has 16 amino acids. V gave up 2 bases and J gave up 1 base, with 12 bases separating them. CDR1 is MNHEY and CDR2 is SVGAGI in the germline V gene. As DNA, the CDR3 is TGTGCCAGCAGTTACCGGCTAGCGATGGCCAAAAACATTCAGTACTTC. Translating it yields CASSYRLAMAKNIQYF.

The chain has TRBV29-1 and TRBJ1-1; 8 bases are a match to TRBD1. The CDR3 is 12 residues long. Trimming took 7 bases from V and 3 from J; bases not matched to a gene: 4. Germline V lookup: CDR1 SQVTM, CDR2 ANQGSEA. In nucleotides, the CDR3 is TGCAGCGGAGAACAGGGGGACACTGAAGCTTTCTTT. Translated: CSGEQGDTEAFF.

V usage is TRBV5-4 and J usage is TRBJ2-3; 12 bases are a match to TRBD2. Germline values: CDR1 SGHNT, CDR2 YYREEE (reference sequence). The CDR3 is 17 residues long. V dropped 1 base and J dropped 6; count of bases not matched to a gene: 9. CDR3 in DNA: TGTGCCAGCAGCTTGTATCTAGCGGGGGGGCGCTCGGATACGCAGTATTTT. Protein: CASSLYLAGGRSDTQYF. Full variable domain (outside the CDR3, taken from reference TRBV5-4 and TRBJ2-3): ETGVTQSPTHLIKTRGQQVTLRCSSQSGHNTVSWYQQALGQGPQFIFQYYREEENGRGNFPPRFSGLQFPNYSSELNVNALELDDSALYLCASSLYLAGGRSDTQYFGPGTRLTVL.

The chain carries TRBV9 and TRBJ1-1; 7 nucleotides align to TRBD1. Per germline, CDR1 SGDLS and CDR2 YYNGEE. V shed 3 bases, J shed 1 base, and the junction held 6 bases outside the gene matches. This CDR3 has 15 amino acids. CDR3 region: CASSAWDSPNTEAFF. CDR3 DNA: TGTGCCAGCAGCGCCTGGGACAGCCCGAACACTGAAGCTTTCTTT.

The chain links TRBV4-2 to TRBJ1-2; TRBD1 agrees at 7 bases. This CDR3 comprises 14 residues. CDR1 is LGHNA and CDR2 is YNFKEQ in the germline V gene. The ends lost 3 bases at V and 7 bases at J; junction bases unmatched: 8. CDR3 nucleotides: TGTGCCAGCAGCCACGAACAGGGGCGAAGTGGCTACACCTTC. This gives the protein CASSHEQGRSGYTF.

V gene TRBV30 combines with J gene TRBJ1-2; 9 nucleotides line up with TRBD1. From germline, CDR1 is GTSNPN and CDR2 SVGIG (reference sequence). Trimming cost V 3 bases and J 7 bases; bases outside gene matches: 6. This CDR3 spans 13 amino acids. DNA for the CDR3: TGTGCCTGGAGCCAAGGGACAGGGTTTGGCTACACCTTC. It translates to CAWSQGTGFGYTF.

The V and J genes are TRBV7-9 and TRBJ1-4; no definite D call. Trimming shortened V by 3 bases and J by 8 bases, and 19 bases separated the two germline ends. The germline V gene has CDR1 SEHNR and CDR2 FQNEAQ (reference sequence). The length of the CDR3 is 16 residues. In DNA form, the CDR3 reads TGTGCCAGCAGCTTTCCTACAACGGGTAATCGAGAAAAACTGTTTTTT. Translating it yields CASSFPTTGNREKLFF.

V and J are TRBV11-2 and TRBJ1-1, with 11 bases lining up with TRBD1. The CDR3 extends over 17 amino acids. V was pared by 1 base and J by 3 bases, with 7 bases of the junction left unmatched. CDR1 SGHAT and CDR2 FQNNGV come from the germline V gene. CDR3: CASSLVLEGQGDTEAFF. Here the CDR3 DNA reads TGTGCCAGCAGCTTAGTTTTGGAGGGACAGGGGGACACTGAAGCTTTCTTT. The variable domain in full, with the rest retrieved from reference TRBV11-2 and TRBJ1-1, is EAGVAQSPRYKIIEKRQSVAFWCNPISGHATLYWYQQILGQGPKLLIQFQNNGVVDDSQLPKDRFSAERLKGVDSTLKIQPAKLEDSAVYLCASSLVLEGQGDTEAFFGQGTRLTVV.

The V and J genes are TRBV6-5 and TRBJ2-7; 8 bases line up with TRBD2. This CDR3 has 14 residues. Germline trimming cut 4 bases from V and 3 bases from J; bases unmatched to any gene: 5. Per germline, CDR1 MNHEY and CDR2 SVGAGI. CDR3 in amino acids: CASSLRGVYYEQYF. The CDR3 DNA follows: TGTGCCAGCAGTTTGCGGGGGGTATACTACGAGCAGTACTTC.

The rearrangement links TRBV28 to TRBJ1-4; D perhaps matches TRBD1 (5 bases). The CDR3 extends over 12 amino acids. Germline lookup yields CDR1 MDHEN and CDR2 SYDVKM. The V and J ends lost 1 base and 14 bases respectively, with 11 bases between them. The CDR3 nucleotides read TGTGCCAGCAGTTTATTTGGACGGGGGCTGTTTTTT. Translating it yields CASSLFGRGLFF.

The chain links TRBV19 to TRBJ1-5; 8 positions match TRBD1. This CDR3 region has 16 residues. J gave up 4 bases and V 4 bases, and 9 bases lay outside the gene matches. Germline values: CDR1 LNHDA, CDR2 SQIVND (reference sequence). The chain's CDR3 is CASSTLRTGKNQPQHF. The CDR3 bases are TGTGCCAGTAGTACCCTCCGGACAGGGAAGAATCAGCCCCAGCATTTT.

The chain couples TRBV7-8 to TRBJ1-5, with a tentative D call TRBD1 (5 bases). Trimming left V 2 bases short and J 6 bases short, with 14 bases between. Germline loops: CDR1 SGHVS, CDR2 FQNEAQ. The CDR3 contains 15 residues. CDR3 nucleotides: TGTGCCAGCAGCTTACATTCTCAGGGAGGTCAGCCCCAGCATTTT. Translation gives CASSLHSQGGQPQHF.

The chain joins TRBV10-2 to TRBJ2-5; 12 bases map to TRBD1. Germline V lookup: CDR1 WSHSY, CDR2 SAAADI. V shed 4 bases, J shed 5 bases, and the junction held 8 bases outside the gene matches. The CDR3 is 16 amino acids. CDR3 protein: CASSGPGQGAEETQYF. CDR3 nucleotide sequence: TGCGCCAGCAGTGGACCGGGACAGGGGGCTGAGGAGACCCAGTACTTC.

The rearrangement joins TRBV6-1 to TRBJ2-1, with D possibly TRBD2 on 5 matching bases. V dropped 1 base and J dropped 12 bases, with 16 bases sitting between them. The CDR3 has 14 residues. Per germline, CDR1 MNHNS and CDR2 SASEGT. Here the CDR3 reads CASSEGQEADGQFF. The DNA for the CDR3 is TGTGCCAGCAGTGAAGGGCAGGAGGCCGATGGGCAGTTCTTC.

This clone was seen more than once but under ten times. The chain links TRBV30 to TRBJ1-5; TRBD1 might be the D (5 bases). Germline V gene sequence: CDR1 GTSNPN, CDR2 SVGIG (reference sequence). There are 13 residues in the CDR3. Trimming pared 1 base from V and 4 bases from J, leaving 8 bases between. The CDR3 DNA reads TGTGCCTGGAGTGCCAGGGAAAATCAGCCCCAGCATTTT. This encodes CAWSARENQPQHF. The variable domain in full, completed from reference TRBV30 and TRBJ1-5, reads SQTIHQWPATLVQPVGSPLSLECTVEGTSNPNLYWYRQAAGRGLQLLFYSVGIGQISSEVPQNLSASRPQDRQFILSSKKLLLSDSGFYLCAWSARENQPQHFGDGTRLSIL.

This clone has just one count. V and J are TRBV5-1 and TRBJ1-4, with 12 bases fitting TRBD1. The trim removed 3 bases at V and 8 bases at J, leaving 14 bases unmatched. There are 18 residues in the CDR3. Germline CDR1 reads SGHRS; CDR2 reads YFSETQ. For the CDR3, the DNA is TGCGCCAGCAGCTCCGTCCCGGGACAGGGGGCGGGGGTCGAAAAACTGTTTTTT. Its translation: CASSSVPGQGAGVEKLFF.

This chain links TRBV27 with TRBJ1-6, with a possible D match to TRBD1 (5 bases). CDR1 is MNHEY and CDR2 is SMNVEV in the germline V gene (reference sequence). The CDR3 covers 16 residues. The V end was cut by 6 bases, the J end by 7 bases, with 19 bases between. CDR3 sequence reads: CASSNLVGRLNSPLHF. The CDR3 region has the DNA TGTGCCAGCAGCAATCTTGTGGGGCGCCTGAATTCACCCCTCCACTTT.

The V call is TRBV7-9, the J call TRBJ1-1, with D unclear. The V end lost 0 bases, the J end lost 3 bases, and 5 bases lay between the germline ends. CDR3 length: 13 residues. CDR1 is SEHNR and CDR2 is FQNEAQ in the germline V gene (reference sequence). The CDR3 sequence: CASSLAQYTEAFF. In nucleotides, the CDR3 is TGTGCCAGCAGCTTAGCGCAGTACACTGAAGCTTTCTTT.